This TCR beta chain derives from a study of cytomegalovirus exposure and HLA in healthy donors. Clones were read by immunoSEQ multiplex PCR, and TCRdb kept only the in-frame ones, dropping some. The table has roughly 95,000 clones, 75% to 90% seen once. This clone is a singleton in its sample. V dropped 0 bases and J dropped 6 bases, with 13 bases sitting between them. The CDR3 extends over 15 amino acids. Looked up from germline, CDR1 is SGHNT and CDR2 is YYREEE (reference sequence). The sample comprised PBMCs. The rearrangement links TRBV5-4 to TRBJ2-1; possibly TRBD2 for D (5 bases). The TCR comes from a man between 18 and 29 years old in good health and CMV-seropositive. The CDR3 is CASSLGRVIGNEQFF. CDR3 sequence (DNA): TGTGCCAGCAGCTTGGGGCGGGTCATAGGCAATGAGCAGTTCTTC.